Listed here are 3 T cell receptor beta chains from one sample, sequenced in a study of identical twins. TCRdb reprocessed the 5' RACE reads with MiXCR, giving one entry per CDR3 protein. The sample holds about 340,000 distinct CDR3 sequences, 9% to 15% seen once. The sample was also linked to a second study, of yellow fever vaccine responses in identical twins.

The sample consisted of CD8+ T cells sorted from blood. These receptors all stem from a woman aged 18 to 35 in good health.

This clonotype has a handful of counts. The chain recombines TRBV15 with TRBJ2-5, with D hard to call. The CDR3 covers 15 residues. Trimming removed 1 base at V and 2 bases at J, with 11 bases between. Per the germline V gene, CDR1 is LNHNV and CDR2 is YYDKDF (reference sequence). The CDR3 reads CATSRGQLSQETQYF. Written as DNA, the CDR3 is TGTGCCACCAGCAGAGGCCAGCTGTCACAAGAGACCCAGTACTTC.

In its sample, this clonotype was seen many times. This chain links TRBV6-1 with TRBJ2-1; the match to TRBD2 covers 10 bases. Germline V gene lookup returns CDR1 MNHNS and CDR2 SASEGT. The V gene end was trimmed by 8 bases and the J gene end by 4 bases; junction bases not matched to a gene: 8. The CDR3 has 15 residues. In nucleotides, the CDR3 is TGTGCCAGCTCACCAGGACTAGCGGAGTACAATGAGCAGTTCTTC. Translation: CASSPGLAEYNEQFF.

V gene TRBV28 combines with J gene TRBJ2-2, with 10 bases aligning to TRBD2. CDR1 and CDR2 from the germline V gene are MDHEN and SYDVKM. This CDR3 spans 16 amino acids. After removal of 5 bases from V and 5 bases from J, the junction contained 8 bases not matched to a gene. For the CDR3, the DNA is TGTGCCAGCAGTGGAACTAGCGGGGTTTGGACCGGGGAGCTGTTTTTT. This sequence encodes CASSGTSGVWTGELFF.